This T cell receptor (beta chain) was obtained from a study of shared clonotypes between healthy human individuals. Study-level results: Compared with memory subsets, naive subsets generally had larger estimated richness.

Those who donated were healthy HIV-negative adults, with no recent acute infections or vaccinations reported. Comments on this clone: Its antigen is unidentified.

Measured with immunoSEQ multiplex PCR; TCRdb has only the in-frame clones, and not every one. The table has 400,000 or so clones, 90% to 97% seen once. This CDR3 has 13 residues. CDR1 and CDR2 (germline): SNHLY, FYNNEI. The V and J ends lost 6 bases and 4 bases respectively, with 12 bases between them. Sequenced: memory CD8+ T cells sorted from blood. The subset here: CD45RO+ cells pooled with CCR7-negative TemRA cells. The chain links TRBV2 to TRBJ1-2; tentative D call: TRBD1 (6 bases). This receptor was taken from a man under 40 in good health. The CDR3 spells CASREDSPYGYTF. CDR3 DNA: TGTGCCAGCAGGGAGGACAGCCCCTATGGCTACACCTTC.